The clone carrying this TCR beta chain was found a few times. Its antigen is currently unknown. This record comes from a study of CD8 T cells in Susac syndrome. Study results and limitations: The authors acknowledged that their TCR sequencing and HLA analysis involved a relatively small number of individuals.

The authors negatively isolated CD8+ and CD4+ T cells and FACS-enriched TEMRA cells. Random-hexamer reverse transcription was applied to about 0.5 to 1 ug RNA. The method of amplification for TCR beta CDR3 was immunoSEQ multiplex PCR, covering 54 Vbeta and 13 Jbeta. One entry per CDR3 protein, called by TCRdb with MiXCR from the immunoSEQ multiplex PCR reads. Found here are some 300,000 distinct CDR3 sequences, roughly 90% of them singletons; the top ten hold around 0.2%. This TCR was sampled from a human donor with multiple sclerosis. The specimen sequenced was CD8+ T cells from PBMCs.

The CDR3 here is CASSFGLASYNEQFF. CDR3 DNA: TGTGCCAGCAGTTTTGGACTAGCGTCCTACAATGAGCAGTTCTTC. The chain recombines TRBV27 with TRBJ2-1; 9 nucleotides agree with TRBD2. The CDR3 totals 15 residues. V shed 3 bases and J 1 base; nucleotides not matched to a gene: 1. Germline V lookup: CDR1 MNHEY, CDR2 SMNVEV (reference sequence).